The clone carrying this T cell receptor beta chain was counted between two and nine times. The sample originates from a study of T-cell reconstitution after alpha-beta-depleted transplantation in children. Unique molecular identifiers were incorporated during preparation of the TCRbeta library. TCRdb reanalysed the PCR reads using MiXCR and keeps one entry per CDR3 protein. The sample includes just under 550,000 distinct CDR3 sequences, 15% to 20% seen only once; the top ten take 3.3%. The specimen comprised PBMCs from the stem cell graft donor, sampled from the stem cell graft. The origin of this receptor is a human donor who donated a stem cell graft to a child with acute lymphoblastic leukemia.

CDR3 region: CASSSISGSGAGELFF. The DNA for the CDR3 is TGTGCCAGCAGTTCAATTAGCGGGAGTGGGGCCGGGGAGCTGTTTTTT. The chain has TRBV7-3 and TRBJ2-2, with TRBD2 matching over 9 bases. With V trimmed by 6 bases and J by 6 bases, 11 bases remained unmatched. The CDR3 has 16 residues. Germline V gene sequence: CDR1 SGHTA, CDR2 FQGTGA.